The source of this T cell receptor (beta chain) is a study of CD8 T cells in Susac syndrome. RNA in amounts of about 0.45 to 1 ug was reverse transcribed with random hexamers. TCR beta CDR3 was amplified by immunoSEQ covering 54 Vbeta and 13 Jbeta. TCRdb processed the immunoSEQ multiplex PCR reads anew with MiXCR; each CDR3 protein has one entry. This repertoire shows about 83,000 distinct CDR3 sequences, roughly 96% found once; its top ten account for about 0.41%. Study findings and constraints: Clonal CD8+ expansion in Susac was highest in TEMRA cells and active patients. As acknowledged by the study, its TCR sequencing and HLA analysis included a relatively small number of individuals. Susac-specific public clones found in total CD8+ repertoires numbered roughly 15, and those in CD8+ TEMRA repertoires numbered about five.

The CDR3 sequence is 15 residues long. Germline loops: CDR1 SNHLY, CDR2 FYNNEI. V gave up 8 bases and J gave up 0 bases, with 11 bases separating them. As concerns this clonotype: The antigen is undetermined.

The rearrangement uses TRBV2 and TRBJ2-6, with D uncertain. Specimen: CD8+ T cells from PBMCs. The clonotype originates from a human donor with Susac syndrome. This CDR3 reads CASVDISSGANVLTF. CDR3 bases: TGTGCCAGCGTTGACATTAGCTCTGGGGCCAACGTCCTGACTTTC.